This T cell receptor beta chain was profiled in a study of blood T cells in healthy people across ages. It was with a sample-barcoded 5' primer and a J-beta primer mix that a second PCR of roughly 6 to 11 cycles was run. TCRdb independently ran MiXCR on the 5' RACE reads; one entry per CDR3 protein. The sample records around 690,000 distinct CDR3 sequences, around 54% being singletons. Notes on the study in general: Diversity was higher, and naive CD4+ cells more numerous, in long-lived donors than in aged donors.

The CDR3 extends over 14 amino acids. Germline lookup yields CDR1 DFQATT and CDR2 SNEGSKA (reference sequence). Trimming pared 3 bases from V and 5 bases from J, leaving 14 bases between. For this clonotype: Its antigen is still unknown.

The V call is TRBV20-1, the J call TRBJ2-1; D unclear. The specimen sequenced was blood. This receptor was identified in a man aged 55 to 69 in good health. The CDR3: CSASGPNTDNEQFF. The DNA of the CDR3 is TGCAGTGCTAGTGGGCCGAACACAGACAATGAGCAGTTCTTC.